This is a list of T cell receptor beta chains from one sample in a study of molecular identifiers for immune sequencing clone quantification. TCRdb reprocessed the PCR reads via MiXCR and lists one record per CDR3 protein. The profile covers around 460,000 distinct CDR3 sequences, with under 30% appearing a single time and just over 0.75% taken by the ten largest. The sequenced sample was naive CD8+ T cells from blood, with Jurkat cell RNA spiked in. These receptors were collected from a human donor in good health. Some libraries in this study had Jurkat cell RNA spiked in. The CDR3 runs from the conserved cysteine through the conserved F or W. The D gene is left open where the match is weak. Rows give clone size only sometimes, using once, few, many, or a class for an expanded clone.

clone_size: NA; d_call: NA; j_call: TRBJ2-5; v_call: TRBV12-3/TRBV12-4; cdr3_aa: CASRFLDGGELRETQYF; cdr3_nt: TGTGCCAGCCGTTTCTTAGACGGGGGCGAGTTAAGAGAGACCCAGTACTTC
clone_size: NA; d_call: TRBD2; j_call: TRBJ2-5; v_call: TRBV14; cdr3_aa: CASSQERVAGGSGKTQYF; cdr3_nt: TGTGCCAGCAGCCAAGAACGAGTCGCGGGGGGGTCGGGTAAGACCCAGTACTTC
clone_size: once; d_call: NA; j_call: TRBJ2-7; v_call: TRBV19; cdr3_aa: CASSTTDSYEQYF; cdr3_nt: TGTGCCAGTAGTACCACGGACAGCTACGAGCAGTACTTC
clone_size: few; d_call: TRBD1; j_call: TRBJ2-3; v_call: TRBV27; cdr3_aa: CASSLTYRGLGTDTQYF; cdr3_nt: TGTGCCAGCAGTTTGACTTACAGGGGGCTTGGCACAGATACGCAGTATTTT
clone_size: few; d_call: NA; j_call: TRBJ2-1; v_call: TRBV12-3/TRBV12-4; cdr3_aa: CASTLLIDRPSGWGSGVYNEQFF; cdr3_nt: TGTGCCAGCACCCTCCTCATCGACAGACCCAGCGGCTGGGGTAGCGGAGTCTACAATGAGCAGTTCTTC
clone_size: NA; d_call: NA; j_call: TRBJ2-7; v_call: TRBV4-3; cdr3_aa: CASSHNTGYEQYF; cdr3_nt: TGCGCCAGCAGCCACAATACAGGTTACGAGCAGTACTTC
clone_size: NA; d_call: TRBD2; j_call: TRBJ2-1; v_call: TRBV7-9; cdr3_aa: CASSSPGTSVYEQFF; cdr3_nt: TGTGCCAGCAGCTCACCCGGGACTAGCGTCTATGAGCAGTTCTTC
clone_size: NA; d_call: NA; j_call: TRBJ1-1; v_call: TRBV7-9; cdr3_aa: CASSLEEGEPPEAFF; cdr3_nt: TGTGCCAGCAGCTTAGAGGAGGGGGAACCGCCTGAAGCTTTCTTT
clone_size: few; d_call: NA; j_call: TRBJ2-2; v_call: TRBV6-2/TRBV6-3; cdr3_aa: CASSFGAGLFF; cdr3_nt: TGTGCCAGCAGTTTTGGCGCCGGGCTGTTTTTT
clone_size: many; d_call: NA; j_call: TRBJ2-1; v_call: TRBV6-5; cdr3_aa: CASSSLSAVNEQFF; cdr3_nt: TGTGCCAGCAGTTCGCTTTCTGCCGTCAATGAGCAGTTCTTC
clone_size: NA; d_call: NA; j_call: TRBJ1-3; v_call: TRBV4-3; cdr3_aa: CASSQLGQSSGNTIYF; cdr3_nt: TGCGCCAGCAGCCAGCTAGGACAGAGCTCTGGAAACACCATATATTTT
clone_size: NA; d_call: NA; j_call: TRBJ2-7; v_call: TRBV27; cdr3_aa: CASSLKRPPYEQYF; cdr3_nt: TGTGCCAGCAGTTTAAAACGACCGCCCTACGAGCAGTACTTC
clone_size: many; d_call: TRBD2; j_call: TRBJ2-3; v_call: TRBV7-9; cdr3_aa: CASSPGAGGTTDTQYF; cdr3_nt: TGTGCCAGCAGCCCAGGAGCGGGAGGCACCACAGATACGCAGTATTTT
clone_size: NA; d_call: NA; j_call: TRBJ2-3; v_call: TRBV7-9; cdr3_aa: CASSLVSRGDTQYF; cdr3_nt: TGTGCCAGCAGCTTAGTCAGTCGGGGAGATACGCAGTATTTT
clone_size: few; d_call: NA; j_call: TRBJ2-6; v_call: TRBV21-1; cdr3_aa: CASSEKTREDSGANVLTF; cdr3_nt: TGTGCCAGCAGCGAGAAAACTAGGGAAGACTCTGGGGCCAACGTCCTGACTTTC
clone_size: many; d_call: TRBD1; j_call: TRBJ2-7; v_call: TRBV29-1; cdr3_aa: CSAKTGTGGEQYF; cdr3_nt: TGCAGCGCTAAAACCGGGACAGGGGGCGAGCAGTACTTC
clone_size: NA; d_call: TRBD1; j_call: TRBJ2-2; v_call: TRBV30; cdr3_aa: CAWKGQEPGELFF; cdr3_nt: TGTGCCTGGAAGGGACAGGAACCCGGGGAGCTGTTTTTT
clone_size: NA; d_call: TRBD2; j_call: TRBJ2-5; v_call: TRBV27; cdr3_aa: CASNPTSDGEAQYF; cdr3_nt: TGTGCCAGCAACCCTACTAGCGACGGGGAGGCCCAGTACTTC
clone_size: NA; d_call: NA; j_call: TRBJ2-5; v_call: TRBV12-3/TRBV12-4; cdr3_aa: CASRSKETQYF; cdr3_nt: TGTGCCAGCAGGAGTAAAGAGACCCAGTACTTC
clone_size: NA; d_call: NA; j_call: TRBJ2-7; v_call: TRBV6-6; cdr3_aa: CASSSNVYEQYF; cdr3_nt: TGTGCCAGCAGTTCCAACGTCTACGAGCAGTACTTC
clone_size: few; d_call: NA; j_call: TRBJ2-7; v_call: TRBV5-8; cdr3_aa: CASSFRGTEQYF; cdr3_nt: TGTGCCAGCAGCTTCAGAGGGACCGAGCAGTACTTC
clone_size: NA; d_call: TRBD1; j_call: TRBJ2-7; v_call: TRBV27; cdr3_aa: CASSVGTEPSYEQYF; cdr3_nt: TGTGCCAGCAGCGTCGGGACAGAACCCTCCTACGAGCAGTACTTC
clone_size: few; d_call: TRBD1; j_call: TRBJ1-1; v_call: TRBV12-5; cdr3_aa: CASGWDREVNTEAFF; cdr3_nt: TGTGCTAGTGGGTGGGACAGGGAGGTGAACACTGAAGCTTTCTTT
clone_size: many; d_call: TRBD2; j_call: TRBJ2-2; v_call: TRBV9; cdr3_aa: CASSPSGVNTGELFF; cdr3_nt: TGTGCCAGCAGCCCTAGCGGGGTGAACACCGGGGAGCTGTTTTTT
clone_size: NA; d_call: NA; j_call: TRBJ2-3; v_call: TRBV6-5; cdr3_aa: CASRSGWDPQYF; cdr3_nt: TGTGCCAGCAGGAGCGGATGGGATCCGCAGTATTTT
clone_size: few; d_call: TRBD1; j_call: TRBJ2-7; v_call: TRBV7-9; cdr3_aa: CASSPIGTGSSYEQYF; cdr3_nt: TGTGCCAGCAGCCCAATCGGGACAGGGAGCTCCTACGAGCAGTACTTC
clone_size: many; d_call: NA; j_call: TRBJ2-5; v_call: TRBV29-1; cdr3_aa: CSATERLQETQYF; cdr3_nt: TGCAGCGCCACCGAGAGACTACAAGAGACCCAGTACTTC
clone_size: few; d_call: NA; j_call: TRBJ1-5; v_call: TRBV4-1; cdr3_aa: CASSRSVSNQPQHF; cdr3_nt: TGCGCCAGCAGCCGGTCGGTGAGCAATCAGCCCCAGCATTTT
clone_size: many; d_call: NA; j_call: TRBJ1-1; v_call: TRBV29-1; cdr3_aa: CSVVEVDPYENTEAFF; cdr3_nt: TGCAGCGTTGTAGAAGTGGACCCCTACGAGAACACTGAAGCTTTCTTT
clone_size: many; d_call: TRBD1; j_call: TRBJ2-3; v_call: TRBV24-1; cdr3_aa: CATSDLGTGRQYF; cdr3_nt: TGTGCCACCAGTGATCTAGGGACAGGCCGGCAGTATTTT
clone_size: few; d_call: NA; j_call: TRBJ1-1; v_call: TRBV21-1; cdr3_aa: CASSLLRGAYTNTEAFF; cdr3_nt: TGTGCCAGCAGCCTACTAAGGGGGGCCTATACGAACACTGAAGCTTTCTTT
clone_size: few; d_call: TRBD2; j_call: TRBJ2-5; v_call: TRBV4-3; cdr3_aa: CASSQGASGQETQYF; cdr3_nt: TGCGCCAGCAGCCAAGGGGCTAGCGGGCAAGAGACCCAGTACTTC
clone_size: many; d_call: TRBD2; j_call: TRBJ2-7; v_call: TRBV20-1; cdr3_aa: CSASERGPSYEQYF; cdr3_nt: TGCAGTGCTAGCGAGCGGGGGCCCTCCTACGAGCAGTACTTC
clone_size: NA; d_call: NA; j_call: TRBJ2-5; v_call: TRBV6-6; cdr3_aa: CASTLGHQETQYF; cdr3_nt: TGTGCCAGCACTCTGGGACACCAAGAGACCCAGTACTTC
clone_size: few; d_call: TRBD2; j_call: TRBJ2-7; v_call: TRBV7-2; cdr3_aa: CASSLSGLAGYYEQYF; cdr3_nt: TGTGCCAGCAGCTTGAGTGGTCTAGCGGGATACTACGAGCAGTACTTC
clone_size: NA; d_call: NA; j_call: TRBJ1-1; v_call: TRBV19; cdr3_aa: CASNEGTENTEAFF; cdr3_nt: TGTGCCAGTAACGAGGGTACGGAGAACACTGAAGCTTTCTTT
clone_size: many; d_call: NA; j_call: TRBJ2-7; v_call: TRBV4-2; cdr3_aa: CASSQAPYEQYF; cdr3_nt: TGTGCCAGCAGCCAAGCCCCCTACGAGCAGTACTTC
clone_size: few; d_call: NA; j_call: TRBJ1-1; v_call: TRBV5-1; cdr3_aa: CASSLGERTLNTEAFF; cdr3_nt: TGCGCCAGCAGCTTGGGTGAGAGAACTTTGAACACTGAAGCTTTCTTT
clone_size: NA; d_call: NA; j_call: TRBJ2-3; v_call: TRBV7-9; cdr3_aa: CASRQNTDTQYF; cdr3_nt: TGTGCCAGCAGACAAAACACAGATACGCAGTATTTT
clone_size: few; d_call: TRBD2; j_call: TRBJ2-3; v_call: TRBV12-3/TRBV12-4; cdr3_aa: CASSPGTSAQYF; cdr3_nt: TGTGCCAGCAGCCCGGGGACTAGCGCGCAGTATTTT
clone_size: NA; d_call: NA; j_call: TRBJ2-2; v_call: TRBV4-3; cdr3_aa: CASSQDDPGLAITGELFF; cdr3_nt: TGCGCCAGCAGCCAAGATGATCCAGGCCTAGCGATCACCGGGGAGCTGTTTTTT
clone_size: NA; d_call: NA; j_call: TRBJ1-5; v_call: TRBV6-5; cdr3_aa: CASSNQDYNQPQHF; cdr3_nt: TGTGCCAGCAGTAATCAGGATTACAATCAGCCCCAGCATTTT
clone_size: many; d_call: NA; j_call: TRBJ2-3; v_call: TRBV13; cdr3_aa: CASSLRGDTQYF; cdr3_nt: TGTGCCAGCAGCTTGCGGGGAGATACGCAGTATTTT
clone_size: many; d_call: TRBD2; j_call: TRBJ2-1; v_call: TRBV29-1; cdr3_aa: CSVVYASGTYNEQFF; cdr3_nt: TGCAGCGTTGTTTACGCTAGCGGGACCTACAATGAGCAGTTCTTC
clone_size: NA; d_call: TRBD1; j_call: TRBJ1-3; v_call: TRBV7-9; cdr3_aa: CASSPKRTGPYTIYF; cdr3_nt: TGTGCCAGCAGCCCGAAAAGGACAGGTCCGTACACCATATATTTT
clone_size: many; d_call: NA; j_call: TRBJ2-7; v_call: TRBV5-6; cdr3_aa: CASSLRAGDEQYF; cdr3_nt: TGTGCCAGCAGCTTGAGGGCAGGGGACGAGCAGTACTTC
clone_size: NA; d_call: NA; j_call: TRBJ1-1; v_call: TRBV7-8; cdr3_aa: CASSLVGTVYTEAFF; cdr3_nt: TGTGCCAGCAGCTTAGTAGGGACGGTATACACTGAAGCTTTCTTT